This TCR beta chain appears in the sequencing data of a study of blood T cell repertoires in COVID-19. Clones were sequenced by immunoSEQ multiplex PCR, and TCRdb holds only the in-frame ones, with some missing. Seen here are about 82,000 clones, roughly 91% observed once, and the top ten hold around 1%. Trimming took 3 bases from V and 4 from J; bases not matched to a gene: 2. CDR3 size: 13 residues. CDR1 and CDR2 (germline): WNHNN, SYGVQD (reference sequence). Sample: PBMCs or T cells enriched from blood (not recorded which). The sequence was collected from a woman aged 45 to 65 with acute COVID-19. The chain joins TRBV10-1 to TRBJ1-2; the match to TRBD1 covers 7 bases. The CDR3 reads CASSETGAYGYTF. DNA for the CDR3: TGCGCCAGCAGTGAAACAGGGGCCTATGGCTACACCTTC.